In its sample, the clone carrying this T cell receptor beta chain was seen many times. These data come from a study of T-cell memory formation after mild COVID-19. TCRdb reanalysed the 5' RACE reads using MiXCR and keeps one entry per CDR3 protein. The profile shows about 470,000 distinct CDR3 sequences, roughly 23% of them singletons. The CDR3 extends over 17 amino acids. Germline V gene data show CDR1 as SGHAT and CDR2 as FQNNGV. V was pared by 0 bases and J by 0 bases, with 6 bases of the junction left unmatched. The TCR comes from an adult woman who had mild COVID-19 (a few samples of this study predate the infection). Cell type and time point are not known. The chain joins TRBV11-2 to TRBJ2-5, with 8 bases matching TRBD2. The sequencing sample was made of PBMCs or a T cell subset sorted from them (not recorded which). CDR3: CASSLDSARGDQETQYF. Here the CDR3 DNA reads TGTGCCAGCAGCTTAGATTCTGCGCGGGGGGACCAAGAGACCCAGTACTTC.